A single sample is the source of the 24 T cell receptor beta chains below, sequenced in a study of T-cell memory formation after mild COVID-19. TCRdb re-called the 5' RACE reads with MiXCR, one entry per CDR3 protein. There are some 310,000 distinct CDR3 sequences in the sample; 20% to 25% occur only once, and 21% lies in the top ten. Sequencing was performed on PBMCs or a T cell subset sorted from them (not recorded which). Receptors were obtained from a man younger than 35 who had mild COVID-19 (a few samples of this study predate the infection). Cell type and time point are not known.

This clonotype has only a few counts. Just one base apart from a much larger clone, this may be a read error. V and J are TRBV12-3 or TRBV12-4 and TRBJ2-3; 10 nucleotides line up with TRBD1. V shed 7 bases, J shed 6 bases, and the junction held 4 bases outside the gene matches. The CDR3 runs to 13 residues. Here the CDR3 reads CASTTGQGDTQYF. The CDR3 coding sequence is TGTGCCAGCACCACGGGACAGGGGGATACGCAGTATTTT.

The chain joins TRBV20-1 to TRBJ1-5, with D tentatively TRBD1 (5 bases). This CDR3 contains 13 residues. Germline lookup yields CDR1 DFQATT and CDR2 SNEGSKA (reference sequence). Deletions cut 5 bases from V and 4 bases from J, with 12 bases between. CDR3 amino acids: CSARWGGNQPQHF. The CDR3 bases are TGCAGTGCTCGGTGGGGGGGAAATCAGCCCCAGCATTTT.

This clonotype came up a few times. CDR3 in amino acids: CSAFNRQESSTDTQYF. In DNA, the CDR3 is TGCAGTGCGTTTAACCGACAGGAGTCTAGCACAGATACGCAGTATTTT. This chain uses TRBV20-1 with TRBJ2-3; TRBD1 might be the D (6 bases). Trimming removed 6 bases at V and 0 bases at J, with 19 bases between. CDR1 DFQATT and CDR2 SNEGSKA come from the germline V gene (reference sequence). The CDR3 covers 16 residues.

This clonotype has a handful of counts. The chain links TRBV4-1 to TRBJ2-7, with a possible D match to TRBD1 (6 bases). V lost 5 bases, J lost 0 bases, and 20 bases lay in between. The CDR3 extends over 17 amino acids. CDR1 MGHRA and CDR2 YSYEKL come from the germline V gene. CDR3 in DNA: TGCGCCAGCAGCTTCAGGGGAGTGGAACGAAGCTCCTACGAGCAGTACTTC. It yields the protein CASSFRGVERSSYEQYF.

This rearrangement joins TRBV12-5 to TRBJ1-6; D is uncertain. The CDR3 consists of 15 residues. Germline CDR1 LGHNT, CDR2 FRNRAP. Trimming took 4 bases from V and 8 from J, leaving 15 bases between them. In DNA, the CDR3 is TGTGCTAGTGGTTCGCAGTCCGGATCTTATTCACCCCTCCACTTT. Residues: CASGSQSGSYSPLHF. The complete variable domain, with remaining parts taken from reference TRBV12-5 and TRBJ1-6, reads DARVTQTPRHKVTEMGQEVTMRCQPILGHNTVFWYRQTMMQGLELLAYFRNRAPLDDSGMPKDRFSAEMPDATLATLKIQPSEPRDSAVYFCASGSQSGSYSPLHFGNGTRLTVT.

This clonotype came up a few times. This chain uses TRBV6-5 with TRBJ2-1; a weak D match, TRBD2 (6 bases). The length of the CDR3 is 11 residues. The germline V gene encodes CDR1 MNHEY and CDR2 SVGAGI. The V end lost 7 bases, the J end lost 9 bases, and 10 bases lay between the germline ends. DNA for the CDR3: TGTGCCAGCAAACGGGGGAGTGAGCAGTTCTTC. It translates to CASKRGSEQFF.

V is TRBV19 and J is TRBJ1-1; tentatively, D is TRBD1 (5 bases). The germline V gene encodes CDR1 LNHDA and CDR2 SQIVND (reference sequence). With 3 bases removed from V and 14 bases from J, the gap between germline ends came to 19 bases. The CDR3 is 13 amino acids. CDR3 nucleotides: TGTGCCAGTAGTATTACGGCAGGACGGACACCCTTCTTT. Amino acid sequence: CASSITAGRTPFF. Full variable domain (outside the CDR3, taken from reference TRBV19 and TRBJ1-1): DGGITQSPKYLFRKEGQNVTLSCEQNLNHDAMYWYRQDPGQGLRLIYYSQIVNDFQKGDIAEGYSVSREKKESFPLTVTSAQKNPTAFYLCASSITAGRTPFFGQGTRLTVV.

This clonotype was picked up a small number of times. V gene TRBV7-2 combines with J gene TRBJ2-3, with D maybe TRBD2 (5 bases). CDR3 size: 14 residues. Per germline, CDR1 SGHTA and CDR2 FQGNSA. V dropped 2 bases and J dropped 1 base, with 7 bases sitting between them. The CDR3 is CASSLRAGTDTQYF. The CDR3 nucleotides read TGTGCCAGCAGCTTACGAGCGGGCACAGATACGCAGTATTTT.

The chain couples TRBV7-9 to TRBJ2-2; D remains ambiguous. V lost 3 bases to trimming and J lost 4 bases, with 12 bases between them. Per germline, CDR1 SEHNR and CDR2 FQNEAQ (reference sequence). The CDR3 has 15 amino acids. CDR3 amino acids: CASSFWAASTGELFF. The CDR3 bases are TGTGCCAGCAGCTTTTGGGCAGCCAGCACCGGGGAGCTGTTTTTT. The full variable domain, its missing parts supplied by reference TRBV7-9 and TRBJ2-2, is DTGVSQNPRHKITKRGQNVTFRCDPISEHNRLYWYRQTLGQGPEFLTYFQNEAQLEKSRLLSDRFSAERPKGSFSTLEIQRTEQGDSAMYLCASSFWAASTGELFFGEGSRLTVL.

V and J are TRBV30 and TRBJ1-3, with D uncertain. In germline, CDR1 is GTSNPN, CDR2 SVGIG (reference sequence). Trimming cost V 5 bases and J 0 bases, with 8 bases left between them. The CDR3 consists of 13 residues. The CDR3 is CAWRLVSGNTIYF. As DNA, the CDR3 is TGTGCCTGGCGTCTGGTCTCTGGAAACACCATATATTTT.

The chain recombines TRBV7-9 with TRBJ2-2; 9 nucleotides align to TRBD1. V shed 5 bases, J shed 6 bases, and the junction held 7 bases outside the gene matches. CDR1 and CDR2 (germline): SEHNR, FQNEAQ (reference sequence). CDR3 length equals 15 residues. The CDR3 sequence is CASSHGQGPAGELFF. CDR3 coding DNA: TGTGCCAGCAGCCACGGACAGGGGCCTGCCGGGGAGCTGTTTTTT.

This clonotype was detected a few times. V usage is TRBV7-6 and J usage is TRBJ1-4; TRBD1 aligns across 9 bases. Germline trimming cut 4 bases from V and 8 bases from J; bases unmatched to any gene: 17. Germline-derived CDR1 and CDR2 are SGHVS and FNYEAQ. There are 18 residues in the CDR3. CDR3 region: CASSSPPGQGSGWEKLFF. The CDR3 bases are TGTGCCAGCAGCTCTCCTCCGGGACAGGGCTCTGGATGGGAAAAACTGTTTTTT.

The rearrangement links TRBV3-1 to TRBJ2-3; 7 bases fit TRBD2. The CDR3 extends over 17 amino acids. V lost 0 bases, J lost 1 base, and 7 bases stayed unmatched. Per the germline V gene, CDR1 is LGHDT and CDR2 is YNNKEL (reference sequence). The DNA for the CDR3 is TGTGCCAGCAGCCAAGAAAGGTTCCGGGGGGGCACAGATACGCAGTATTTT. This translates into CASSQERFRGGTDTQYF.

On this clonotype: The germline gene is not matched at one end of the junction; a read error may be the cause. The chain employs TRBV28 and TRBJ1-6; D perhaps matches TRBD1 (5 bases). This CDR3 comprises 15 residues. The V gene's germline CDR1 is MDHEN and CDR2 SYDVKM. The chain's CDR3 is CASTRTAVGGSPLNF. CDR3 nucleotides: TGTGCCAGCACCCGTACTGCAGTGGGGGGATCACCCCTCAACTTT.

The rearrangement uses TRBV18 and TRBJ1-5, with a possible D match to TRBD1 (5 bases). The V and J ends lost 6 bases and 5 bases respectively, with 11 bases between them. Germline CDR1 and CDR2: KGHSH and LQKENI. The CDR3 contains 13 residues. CDR3 nucleotide sequence: TGTGCCAGCTCGGGGGGGTTTGATCAGCCCCAGCATTTT. Translation gives CASSGGFDQPQHF.

The chain recombines TRBV12-1 with TRBJ1-2. TRBV12-1 is assigned pseudogene status. The CDR3 loop spans 18 amino acids. The CDR3 nucleotides read TGTGCCAGCAGCTCCCAAGGTTCTATTAGCTTGCTTCACTATGGCTACACCTTC. This encodes CASSSQGSISLLHYGYTF.

The chain links TRBV7-2 to TRBJ1-5; D may be TRBD1 (6 bases). The V gene lost 6 bases and the J gene lost 6 bases, with 18 bases spanning the gap. Germline V gene lookup returns CDR1 SGHTA and CDR2 FQGNSA. The CDR3 loop spans 15 amino acids. CDR3 sequence reads: CASSSVRGRGQPQHF. CDR3 bases: TGTGCCAGCAGTTCGGTCAGGGGACGGGGTCAGCCCCAGCATTTT.

The chain links TRBV9 to TRBJ2-3, with a tentative D call TRBD1 (5 bases). Deletions cut 0 bases from V and 5 bases from J, with 19 bases between. This CDR3 contains 17 residues. CDR1 is SGDLS and CDR2 is YYNGEE in the germline V gene. CDR3 sequence (DNA): TGTGCCAGCAGCGTAGGAATGAGTGCGGACACACAAGATACGCAGTATTTT. Its protein product is CASSVGMSADTQDTQYF.

The genes are TRBV10-2 and TRBJ2-3; D is uncertain. The length of the CDR3 is 13 residues. Germline lookup yields CDR1 WSHSY and CDR2 SAAADI. The V end lost 4 bases, the J end lost 6 bases, and 11 bases lay between the germline ends. In nucleotides, the CDR3 is TGCGCCAGCAGTGGTGGGGTTAGGGATACGCAGTATTTT. Translated: CASSGGVRDTQYF.

The V and J genes are TRBV16 and TRBJ2-1, with 8 bases that match TRBD2. CDR3 size: 15 residues. V trimming: 0 bases; J trimming: 7 bases; junction bases outside the gene matches: 5. Per the germline V gene, CDR1 is KGHSY and CDR2 is FQNENV. CDR3 nucleotides: TGTGCCAGCAGCCAATCCCCGGGGGGGCAGAATGAGCAGTTCTTC. Translating gives CASSQSPGGQNEQFF.

The sample holds a few counts of this clonotype. V usage is TRBV5-1 and J usage is TRBJ1-4; D is ambiguous. Germline CDR1 and CDR2: SGHRS and YFSETQ. The V and J ends lost 3 bases and 7 bases respectively, with 16 bases between them. The length of the CDR3 is 15 residues. CDR3 sequence reads: CASSSGRGETEKLFF. Here the CDR3 DNA reads TGCGCCAGCAGCTCCGGACGCGGGGAAACTGAAAAACTGTTTTTT.

CDR3 bases: TGCAGCGTAACTTCACTAGCGGGGGCCGTGGAGACCCAGTACTTC. Residues: CSVTSLAGAVETQYF. V is TRBV29-1 and J is TRBJ2-5, with TRBD2 identical over 11 bases. The CDR3 covers 15 residues. Germline values: CDR1 SQVTM, CDR2 ANQGSEA. J gave up 5 bases and V 6 bases, and 11 bases lay outside the gene matches.

This clonotype has only a few counts. The rearrangement joins TRBV4-2 to TRBJ2-7; 8 bases are shared with TRBD1. J gave up 6 bases and V 0 bases, and 7 bases lay outside the gene matches. The CDR3 has 15 amino acids. CDR1 and CDR2 from the germline V gene are LGHNA and YNFKEQ. The CDR3 bases are TGTGCCAGCAGCCAAGAGGAGAGACAGGGGACCGAGCAGTACTTC. Translating gives CASSQEERQGTEQYF.

This clonotype turned up a few times. The CDR3 DNA is TGCAGTGCTAGAGCTCAGGGTTTCACCGGGGAGCTGTTTTTT. This sequence encodes CSARAQGFTGELFF. The chain couples TRBV20-1 to TRBJ2-2; TRBD1 might be the D (5 bases). This CDR3 is built from 14 residues. Trimming took off 1 base at V and 4 bases at J, with 10 bases between the two ends. Germline assignment: CDR1 DFQATT and CDR2 SNEGSKA (reference sequence).